This TCR beta chain is from a study of tumor-infiltrating lymphocytes in primary liver carcinoma. Study outcomes and limitations: Less overlap was seen in tumor-adjacent and tumor-blood pairs than in tumor region pairs. Unsorted bulk sampling ruled out any CD4+ versus CD8+ repertoire comparison. The 250 largest clones made up significantly more of tumor than blood repertoires (p = 0.039).

Total RNA amounting to 450 to 550 ng was the source from which TCR beta cDNA was made with a constant-region primer. Nested multiplex PCR, run for three rounds with slightly modified ARM-PCR, yielded TCR beta libraries. MiXCR, applied by TCRdb to the multiplex PCR reads, yields one record per CDR3 protein. The sample includes fewer than 400,000 distinct CDR3 sequences, 65% seen only once; the top ten take roughly 10%. The researchers obtained blood RNA from unsorted whole blood and also extracted germline DNA. For this clonotype: As yet, its antigen is unknown. Just one base apart from a much larger clone, this may be a read error.

Sequenced material: peripheral blood. This clonotype originated in a man aged 40-50 years with primary liver carcinoma and hepatitis B virus infection.

The CDR3 loop reads CASSEGLTDTLYF. The CDR3 DNA is TGCGCCAGCAGCGAGGGCCTAACAGATACGCTGTATTTT. V and J are TRBV4-1 and TRBJ2-3, with D possibly TRBD2 on 5 matching bases. Germline loops: CDR1 MGHRA, CDR2 YSYEKL. This CDR3 is built from 13 residues.